The 31 T cell receptor beta chains below were found in one sample sequenced in a study of identical twins. TCRdb itself ran the 5' RACE reads through MiXCR, one entry per CDR3 protein. The sample contains a few hundred thousand distinct CDR3 sequences, approximately 14% of which appear only once. The sample also formed part of further work on yellow fever vaccine responses in identical twins.

Sequencing was done on a sample of CD4+ T cells sorted from blood. These receptors were obtained from a young woman in good health.

The rearrangement uses TRBV5-1 and TRBJ2-3, with TRBD2 matching 14 bases. The CDR3 has 16 residues. The junction had 3 bases not matched to a gene; V was cut back by 2 bases and J by 4 bases. Per the germline V gene, CDR1 is SGHRS and CDR2 is YFSETQ. CDR3 sequence: CASSFRTSGRSDTQYF. The CDR3 DNA follows: TGCGCCAGCAGCTTCCGGACTAGCGGGAGGTCAGATACGCAGTATTTT.

The chain links TRBV3-1 to TRBJ1-3; D remains ambiguous. The CDR3 has 15 residues. V lost 5 bases, J lost 0 bases, and 11 bases lay in between. CDR1 and CDR2 from the germline V gene are LGHDT and YNNKEL (reference sequence). The CDR3 DNA sequence: TGTGCCAGCAGCTTAGGAAGCAACTCTGGAAACACCATATATTTT. This codes for CASSLGSNSGNTIYF.

The table lists this clonotype with a few counts. The V call is TRBV29-1, the J call TRBJ2-1, with a weak D call TRBD1 (6 bases). The CDR3 sequence is 13 residues long. Trimming left V 6 bases short and J 4 bases short, with 13 bases between. Per germline, CDR1 SQVTM and CDR2 ANQGSEA. CDR3 sequence: CSVDVQGYNEQFF. The DNA of the CDR3 is TGCAGCGTAGACGTACAGGGTTACAATGAGCAGTTCTTC.

This clonotype was detected a few times. The CDR3 DNA sequence: TGTGCCAGCAGTTACTCGGGACTAGCCCACGAGCAGTACTTC. Translating gives CASSYSGLAHEQYF. The V gene is TRBV6-5, the J gene TRBJ2-7, with 9 bases matching TRBD2. V was clipped by 0 bases and J by 5 bases; unmatched bases: 2. The CDR3 spans 14 residues. The germline gives CDR1 MNHEY, CDR2 SVGAGI.

V and J are TRBV7-2 and TRBJ2-7, with 9 bases that match TRBD2. With 4 bases clipped from V and 3 bases from J, the junction kept 10 bases outside the gene matches. Looked up from germline, CDR1 is SGHTA and CDR2 is FQGNSA. This CDR3 contains 16 residues. CDR3: CASSSAGGQHLYEQYF. CDR3 DNA sequence: TGTGCCAGCAGCTCGGCGGGAGGGCAGCATCTCTACGAGCAGTACTTC.

The table lists this clonotype with a few counts. Written as DNA, the CDR3 is TGTGCCAGCAGTCTCCAGGGAAGGGGGACAGATACGCAGTATTTT. The encoded protein is CASSLQGRGTDTQYF. The chain employs TRBV12-3 or TRBV12-4 and TRBJ2-3, with D possibly TRBD1 on 6 matching bases. V lost 5 bases and J lost 3, with 15 bases in between. This CDR3 is 15 amino acids long.

At least ten counts were recorded for this clonotype. The chain joins TRBV3-1 to TRBJ2-7; D gene ambiguous. CDR1 and CDR2 from the germline V gene are LGHDT and YNNKEL (reference sequence). Trimming shortened V by 2 bases and J by 2 bases, and 4 bases separated the two germline ends. CDR3 size: 12 residues. The CDR3 reads CASSQRTYEQYF. The CDR3, as DNA: TGTGCCAGCAGCCAACGGACCTACGAGCAGTACTTC.

The V gene is TRBV5-1, the J gene TRBJ2-7, with D possibly being TRBD2 (7 bases). The germline CDR1 and CDR2 sequences are SGHRS and YFSETQ. This CDR3 comprises 16 residues. The V end was cut by 1 base, the J end by 2 bases, with 16 bases between. The CDR3: CASSLSARGAPYEQYF. In nucleotides, the CDR3 is TGCGCCAGCAGCTTGTCCGCTCGGGGGGCTCCCTACGAGCAGTACTTC.

The CDR3 protein is CSAWWLAKNIQYF. The CDR3 coding sequence is TGCAGTGCTTGGTGGCTAGCCAAAAACATTCAGTACTTC. The genes are TRBV20-1 and TRBJ2-4; D is unresolved. The CDR3 is 13 amino acids. The V end lost 5 bases, the J end lost 0 bases, and 8 bases lay between the germline ends. Germline loops: CDR1 DFQATT, CDR2 SNEGSKA (reference sequence).

In its sample, this clonotype was seen a few times. The chain carries TRBV6-1 and TRBJ2-5; 11 bases fit TRBD1. Germline CDR1 is MNHNS and CDR2 is SASEGT. This CDR3 has 16 amino acids. Losses at the gene ends were 5 bases for V and 5 bases for J; bases not matched to a gene: 10. CDR3 sequence: CASSRGRTGGGETQYF. The CDR3, as DNA: TGTGCCAGCAGTCGAGGGCGGACAGGGGGCGGTGAGACCCAGTACTTC.

At least ten counts were recorded for this clonotype. The rearrangement joins TRBV15 to TRBJ2-1; weak D call: TRBD1 (6 bases). Per germline, CDR1 LNHNV and CDR2 YYDKDF (reference sequence). Between the trimmed V and J ends, which lost 0 bases and 3 bases, there was a span of 12 bases. There are 16 residues in the CDR3. For the CDR3, the DNA is TGTGCCACCAGCAGAGACCCAGGGGCTGACTACAATGAGCAGTTCTTC. Translating gives CATSRDPGADYNEQFF.

The chain joins TRBV3-1 to TRBJ2-6; TRBD1 agrees at 12 bases. The CDR3 has 20 amino acids. Trimming cost V 1 base and J 3 bases; bases outside gene matches: 10. Germline CDR1 reads LGHDT; CDR2 reads YNNKEL (reference sequence). The CDR3 bases are TGTGCCAGCAGCCAAGGAGTCCCGGGACAGGGGGCAAGTGGGGCCAACGTCCTGACTTTC. This translates into CASSQGVPGQGASGANVLTF.

This clonotype was observed a few times. The chain joins TRBV3-1 to TRBJ2-1; 7 bases match TRBD2. The CDR3 totals 16 residues. The trim removed 1 base at V and 8 bases at J, leaving 11 bases unmatched. Germline CDR1 LGHDT, CDR2 YNNKEL (reference sequence). CDR3 sequence reads: CASSQAGGGLFDEQFF. The CDR3 nucleotides read TGTGCCAGCAGCCAAGCGGGCGGGGGATTGTTCGATGAGCAGTTCTTC.

V and J are TRBV12-3 or TRBV12-4 and TRBJ2-7; TRBD1 matches 9 bases. V shed 3 bases, J shed 0 bases, and the junction held 3 bases outside the gene matches. The CDR3 has 15 residues. DNA of the CDR3: TGTGCCAGCAGTTTTGGGACAGGGATCTCCTACGAGCAGTACTTC. Encoded protein: CASSFGTGISYEQYF.

V usage is TRBV19 and J usage is TRBJ2-7; 8 bases line up with TRBD1. The CDR3 is 16 residues long. In germline, CDR1 is LNHDA, CDR2 SQIVND (reference sequence). Germline trimming cut 7 bases from V and 5 bases from J; bases unmatched to any gene: 16. The CDR3 sequence: CASTMDAGGAADEQYF. The DNA for the CDR3 is TGTGCCAGTACCATGGACGCAGGGGGCGCGGCGGACGAGCAGTACTTC.

This clonotype was recorded many times. The CDR3 is CASSRGQTMNTEAFF. The CDR3 DNA sequence: TGTGCCAGCAGTCGTGGACAGACGATGAACACTGAAGCTTTCTTT. J is TRBJ1-1 and V is TRBV12-3 or TRBV12-4; D is possibly TRBD1 (6 bases). The CDR3 consists of 15 residues. V lost 5 bases to trimming and J lost 0 bases, with 13 bases between them.

At least ten counts were recorded for this clonotype. The CDR3 spells CASSLGANIQYF. The CDR3 DNA is TGTGCCAGCAGTTTAGGTGCAAACATTCAGTACTTC. The chain has TRBV12-3 or TRBV12-4 and TRBJ2-4; unclear D gene. V was pared by 1 base and J by 6 bases, with 4 bases between. This CDR3 has 12 amino acids.

This sequence joins TRBV18 and TRBJ2-3, with 9 bases matching TRBD1. Germline V gene sequence: CDR1 KGHSH, CDR2 LQKENI. CDR3 length: 14 residues. J was trimmed by 5 bases and V by 4 bases; bases with no gene match: 4. The DNA for the CDR3 is TGTGCCAGCTCACGGGACAGGGTGGAAGATACGCAGTATTTT. Translated: CASSRDRVEDTQYF.

V is TRBV20-1 and J is TRBJ2-2; D is unclear. Germline V gene sequence: CDR1 DFQATT, CDR2 SNEGSKA (reference sequence). V lost 1 base, J lost 6 bases, and 12 bases lay in between. This CDR3 has 14 amino acids. For the CDR3, the DNA is TGCAGTGCTAGAGCCCTTTACAAATCCGGGGAGCTGTTTTTT. This translates into CSARALYKSGELFF.

This rearrangement joins TRBV6-1 to TRBJ2-7; TRBD1 agrees at 7 bases. The CDR3 has 15 residues. Germline lookup yields CDR1 MNHNS and CDR2 SASEGT. V lost 6 bases, J lost 2 bases, and 10 bases stayed unmatched. The CDR3 loop reads CASSRDRVEAYEQYF. CDR3 in DNA: TGTGCCAGCAGCCGTGACAGGGTGGAAGCCTACGAGCAGTACTTC.

This clonotype was observed many times. The chain recombines TRBV4-2 with TRBJ2-2; 8 bases are shared with TRBD1. The CDR3 is 16 residues long. Losses at the gene ends were 0 bases for V and 7 bases for J; bases not matched to a gene: 7. Germline CDR1 is LGHNA and CDR2 is YNFKEQ. CDR3 region: CASSQDPDRAVGELFF. The CDR3 bases are TGTGCCAGCAGCCAAGATCCGGACAGGGCGGTCGGGGAGCTGTTTTTT.

This clonotype was seen more than once but under ten times. This chain links TRBV5-1 with TRBJ2-7; maybe TRBD2 (5 bases). Trimming stripped 4 bases from V and 5 bases from J, with 19 bases between. This CDR3 region has 15 residues. Germline loops: CDR1 SGHRS, CDR2 YFSETQ. The CDR3 reads CASSVGSGVSNEQYF. In DNA form, the CDR3 reads TGCGCCAGCAGCGTAGGGAGCGGCGTAAGTAACGAGCAGTACTTC. Full variable domain (remainder filled in from reference TRBV5-1 and TRBJ2-7): KAGVTQTPRYLIKTRGQQVTLSCSPISGHRSVSWYQQTPGQGLQFLFEYFSETQRNKGNFPGRFSGRQFSNSRSEMNVSTLELGDSALYLCASSVGSGVSNEQYFGPGTRLTVT.

The chain uses TRBV9 and TRBJ2-5; weak D call: TRBD1 (6 bases). V was clipped by 3 bases and J by 1 base, with 19 bases between them. Germline CDR1 and CDR2: SGDLS and YYNGEE. This CDR3 is 17 amino acids long. The CDR3 DNA is TGTGCCAGCAGCGCCGGACAGCGATCCAACTTCCAAGAGACCCAGTACTTC. It encodes CASSAGQRSNFQETQYF.

The sample holds a few counts of this clonotype. CDR3 coding DNA: TGTGCCAGCACCAAGGGACTAGCGGCCTCCCCCCAGTACTTC. This translates into CASTKGLAASPQYF. The chain carries TRBV28 and TRBJ2-5, with 11 bases lining up with TRBD2. V lost 7 bases and J lost 9; bases outside the gene matches: 10. The germline V gene encodes CDR1 MDHEN and CDR2 SYDVKM. This CDR3 comprises 14 residues.

This chain uses TRBV30 with TRBJ2-2, with D uncertain. Germline CDR1 GTSNPN, CDR2 SVGIG (reference sequence). The length of the CDR3 is 13 residues. Trimming pared 3 bases from V and 1 base from J, leaving 6 bases between. CDR3 DNA sequence: TGTGCCTGGAGGGCAGGGAACACCGGGGAGCTGTTTTTT. It encodes CAWRAGNTGELFF.

The DNA of the CDR3 is TGCAGCGCTCACGGGGGGTCCCAAGGGCAGTTCTTC. Its protein is CSAHGGSQGQFF. The chain joins TRBV29-1 to TRBJ2-1, with 7 bases matching TRBD2. J lost 12 bases, V lost 7 bases, and 12 bases had no gene match. This CDR3 spans 12 amino acids. Germline V lookup: CDR1 SQVTM, CDR2 ANQGSEA.

This clonotype was seen ten or more times. The chain links TRBV12-3 or TRBV12-4 to TRBJ2-7; D call uncertain. The V gene lost 1 base and the J gene lost 6 bases, with 4 bases spanning the gap. The CDR3 has 11 residues. The CDR3 spells CASSLEREQYF. The DNA for the CDR3 is TGTGCCAGCAGTTTAGAGCGCGAGCAGTACTTC.

This clonotype was seen repeatedly, ten times or more. This sequence joins TRBV7-2 and TRBJ2-5, with a possible D match to TRBD2 (5 bases). V gave up 5 bases and J gave up 2 bases, with 18 bases separating them. This CDR3 has 16 residues. Germline CDR1 reads SGHTA; CDR2 reads FQGNSA. CDR3 sequence reads: CASSLTRGSTQETQYF. The CDR3 DNA follows: TGTGCCAGCAGCCTCACCCGGGGTAGCACACAAGAGACCCAGTACTTC. The full variable domain, rest sourced from reference TRBV7-2 and TRBJ2-5, is GAGVSQSPSNKVTEKGKDVELRCDPISGHTALYWYRQSLGQGLEFLIYFQGNSAPDKSGLPSDRFSAERTGGSVSTLTIQRTQQEDSAVYLCASSLTRGSTQETQYFGPGTRLLVL.

This clonotype appeared many times. The V gene is TRBV7-9, the J gene TRBJ2-7, with 7 positions matching TRBD1. Trimming took 4 bases from V and 0 from J; bases not matched to a gene: 3. The CDR3 is made up of 14 amino acids. Per germline, CDR1 SEHNR and CDR2 FQNEAQ (reference sequence). The CDR3 nucleotides read TGTGCCAGCAGCTCGAGGGACAGCTCCTACGAGCAGTACTTC. Protein sequence: CASSSRDSSYEQYF. Variable domain in full (rest from reference TRBV7-9 and TRBJ2-7): DTGVSQNPRHKITKRGQNVTFRCDPISEHNRLYWYRQTLGQGPEFLTYFQNEAQLEKSRLLSDRFSAERPKGSFSTLEIQRTEQGDSAMYLCASSSRDSSYEQYFGPGTRLTVT.

This clonotype was seen more than once but under ten times. The V and J genes are TRBV29-1 and TRBJ2-3; D ambiguous. This CDR3 region has 13 residues. From germline, CDR1 is SQVTM and CDR2 ANQGSEA. V dropped 1 base and J dropped 4 bases, with 9 bases sitting between them. Here the CDR3 DNA reads TGCAGCGTTGAAGGTCGGATGTCAGATACGCAGTATTTT. This gives the protein CSVEGRMSDTQYF.

Regarding this clonotype: The junction departs from the called germline gene at one end, perhaps through a read error. The J gene is TRBJ2-1, the V gene TRBV7-7, with 10 bases that match TRBD2. The germline CDR1 and CDR2 sequences are SSHAT and FNYEAQ (reference sequence). This CDR3 is 15 amino acids long. The CDR3 region has the DNA TGTGCTAGCAGCCCTCAGCGGGGGGGGTACAATGAGCAGTTCTTC. This gives the protein CASSPQRGGYNEQFF.